Listed below are T cell receptor beta chains from one sample, sequenced in a study of shared clonotypes between healthy human individuals. Method: immunoSEQ multiplex PCR; TCRdb's copy keeps in-frame clones and lacks some. The sample has hundreds of thousands of clones, around 73% seen once; the top ten hold 1.5% to 2%. The material sequenced was memory CD4+ T cells sorted from blood. The receptors come from a woman in her 30s in good health. Both conserved end residues are part of each CDR3. The D gene is left open where the match is weak. Size values are once, few and many counts, or a class for expanded clones, and some rows have none.

>14|few|TRBV5-1|TRBJ2-3|.
TGCGCCAGCAGCTTGTCGGGTGCCACAGATACGCAGTATTTT
CASSLSGATDTQYF
>14|.|TRBV19|TRBJ2-1|.
TGTGCCAGTAGTATGTTCGGGGATACCAATGAGCAGTTCTTC
CASSMFGDTNEQFF
>15|.|TRBV4-1|TRBJ2-4|.
TGCGCCAGCAGCCAAGGAGTGAGTCAGCCGGCGTTTCAGTACTTC
CASSQGVSQPAFQYF
>12|.|TRBV6-5|TRBJ2-7|TRBD1
TGTGCCAGCAGGGACAGGGTCCTCGAGCAGTACTTC
CASRDRVLEQYF
>14|few|TRBV25-1|TRBJ1-5|.
TGTGCCAGCAGTGAACCGCATAGCAATCAGCCCCAGCATTTT
CASSEPHSNQPQHF
>14|many|TRBV5-1|TRBJ2-7|TRBD2
TGCGCCAGCAGCTTACCAGCGGGAGACTACGAGCAGTACTTC
CASSLPAGDYEQYF
>18|.|TRBV21-1|TRBJ2-6|.
TGTGCCAGCGATGACCGGGACAGGATCCACTCTGGGGCCAACGTCCTGACTTTC
CASDDRDRIHSGANVLTF
>16|.|TRBV11-2|TRBJ1-5|.
TGTGCCAGCAGCTTATTAAGTGTCACACGCAATCAGCCCCAGCATTTT
CASSLLSVTRNQPQHF
>16|few|TRBV6-6|TRBJ2-7|.
TGTGCCAGCAGTCCAAATCGTTGGGGGGGCGGCTACGAGCAGTACTTC
CASSPNRWGGGYEQYF
>13|.|TRBV28|TRBJ1-5|.
TGTGCCAGCAGATTTAATCAGGGACCGCCCCAGCATTTT
CASRFNQGPPQHF
>16|.|TRBV7-2|TRBJ2-5|TRBD2
TGTGCCAGCAGCCCAGGACTAGCGGGAGGGAGGGAGACCCAGTACTTC
CASSPGLAGGRETQYF
>13|.|TRBV10-3|TRBJ1-2|.
TGTGCCATCAGTGATAAGGCTAACTATGGCTACACCTTC
CAISDKANYGYTF
>11|.|TRBV10-3|TRBJ2-1|.
TGTGCCACTCAGAGTTACAATGAGCAGTTCTTC
CATQSYNEQFF
>17|.|TRBV30|TRBJ2-4|.
TGTGCCTGGACTCCGCTAGGGGTGGCGGGGACCAAAAACATTCAGTACTTC
CAWTPLGVAGTKNIQYF
>15|few|TRBV4-2|TRBJ2-3|.
TGTGCCAGCAGCCAGAGTCCCCTAGGGGCAGATACGCAGTATTTT
CASSQSPLGADTQYF
>16|.|TRBV7-9|TRBJ1-2|.
TGTGCCAGCAGCTTATCTCAGGGCATTGGGATCGATGGCTACACCTTC
CASSLSQGIGIDGYTF
>13|.|TRBV14|TRBJ1-2|.
TGTGCCAGCAGTTCGCAATGGGGCTATGGCTACACCTTC
CASSSQWGYGYTF
>14|few|TRBV5-6|TRBJ1-4|.
TGTGCCAGCAGTTTGAGGCAGGGGAGTGAAAAACTGTTTTTT
CASSLRQGSEKLFF
>11|.|TRBV29-1|TRBJ2-5|.
TGCAGCGTTGTGAGGGGAGAGACCCAGTACTTC
CSVVRGETQYF
>15|.|TRBV28|TRBJ2-3|.
TGTGCCAGCAGTTTTGCCCTTTCGTTAACAGATACGCAGTATTTT
CASSFALSLTDTQYF
>14|few|TRBV6-6|TRBJ1-5|.
TGTGCCAGCAGTTACTCGGATATAGGTCAGCCCCAGCATTTT
CASSYSDIGQPQHF
>15|.|TRBV7-9|TRBJ2-7|TRBD1
TGTGCCAGCAGCCCCCGGGACAGGGGATCCTACGAGCAGTACTTC
CASSPRDRGSYEQYF
>13|.|TRBV27|TRBJ1-2|TRBD1
TGTGCCAGCAGCCGAACAGGGGGCAATGGCTACACCTTC
CASSRTGGNGYTF